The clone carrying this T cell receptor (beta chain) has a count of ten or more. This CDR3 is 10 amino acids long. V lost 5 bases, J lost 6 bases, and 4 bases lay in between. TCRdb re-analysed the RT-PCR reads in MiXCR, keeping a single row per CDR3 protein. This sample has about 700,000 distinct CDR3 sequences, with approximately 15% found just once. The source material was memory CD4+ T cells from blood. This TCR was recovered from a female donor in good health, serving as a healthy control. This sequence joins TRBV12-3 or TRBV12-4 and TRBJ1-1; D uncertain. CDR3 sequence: CASSRAEAFF. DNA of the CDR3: TGTGCCAGCAGTCGGGCTGAAGCTTTCTTT.